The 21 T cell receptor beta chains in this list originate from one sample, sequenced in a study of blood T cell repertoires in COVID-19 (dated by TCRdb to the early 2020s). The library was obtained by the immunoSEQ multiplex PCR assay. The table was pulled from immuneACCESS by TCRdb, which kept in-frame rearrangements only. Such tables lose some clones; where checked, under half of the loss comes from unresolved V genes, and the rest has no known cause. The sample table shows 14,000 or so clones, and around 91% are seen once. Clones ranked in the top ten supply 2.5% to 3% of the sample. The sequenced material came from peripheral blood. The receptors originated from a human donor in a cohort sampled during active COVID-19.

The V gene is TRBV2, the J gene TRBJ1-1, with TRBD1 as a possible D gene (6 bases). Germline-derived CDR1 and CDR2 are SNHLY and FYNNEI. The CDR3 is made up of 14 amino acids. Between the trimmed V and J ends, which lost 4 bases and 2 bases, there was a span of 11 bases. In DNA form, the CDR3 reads TGTGCCAGCAGTGCCCAGGGGCCCAACACTGAAGCTTTCTTT. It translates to CASSAQGPNTEAFF.

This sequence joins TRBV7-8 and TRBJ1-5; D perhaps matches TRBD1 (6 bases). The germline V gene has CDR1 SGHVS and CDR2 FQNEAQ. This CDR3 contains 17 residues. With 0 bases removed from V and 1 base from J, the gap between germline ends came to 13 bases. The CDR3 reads CASSLASLRGSNQPQHF. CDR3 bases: TGTGCCAGCAGCTTAGCGAGCCTCAGGGGAAGCAATCAGCCCCAGCATTTT.

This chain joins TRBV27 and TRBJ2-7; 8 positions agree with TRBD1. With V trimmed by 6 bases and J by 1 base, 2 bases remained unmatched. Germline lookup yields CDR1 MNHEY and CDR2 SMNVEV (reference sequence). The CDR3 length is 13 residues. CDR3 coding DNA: TGTGCCAGCAGGGGGACAGGTTCCTACGAGCAGTACTTC. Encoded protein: CASRGTGSYEQYF.

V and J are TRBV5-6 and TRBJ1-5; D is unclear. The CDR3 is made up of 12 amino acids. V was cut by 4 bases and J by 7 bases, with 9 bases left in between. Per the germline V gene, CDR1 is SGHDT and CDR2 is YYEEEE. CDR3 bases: TGTGCCAGCAGCCGGGGAGGGCAGCCCCAGCATTTT. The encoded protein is CASSRGGQPQHF.

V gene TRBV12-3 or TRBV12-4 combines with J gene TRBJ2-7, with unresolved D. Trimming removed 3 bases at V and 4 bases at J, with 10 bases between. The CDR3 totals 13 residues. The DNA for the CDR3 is TGTGCCAGCAGTTTGAGTATCGGTTACGAGCAGTACTTC. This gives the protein CASSLSIGYEQYF.

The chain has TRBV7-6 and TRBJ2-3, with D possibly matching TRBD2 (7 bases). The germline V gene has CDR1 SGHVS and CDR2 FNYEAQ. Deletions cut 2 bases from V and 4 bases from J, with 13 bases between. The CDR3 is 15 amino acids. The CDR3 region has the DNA TGTGCCAGCAGCTTATCACCGGGGGGCCCAGATACGCAGTATTTT. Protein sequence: CASSLSPGGPDTQYF.

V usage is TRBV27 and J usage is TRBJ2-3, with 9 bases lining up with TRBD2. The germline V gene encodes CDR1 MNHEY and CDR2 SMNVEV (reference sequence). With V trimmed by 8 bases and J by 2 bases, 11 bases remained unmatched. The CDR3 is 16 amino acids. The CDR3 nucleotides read TGTGCCAGCCGACCTTTAGCGGGGGCTTACACAGATACGCAGTATTTT. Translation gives CASRPLAGAYTDTQYF.

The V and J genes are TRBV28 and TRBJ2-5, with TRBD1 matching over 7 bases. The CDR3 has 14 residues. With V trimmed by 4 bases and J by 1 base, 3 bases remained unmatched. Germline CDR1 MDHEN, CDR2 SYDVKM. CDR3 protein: CASSSAGGQETQYF. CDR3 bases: TGTGCCAGCAGTTCGGCAGGGGGCCAAGAGACCCAGTACTTC.

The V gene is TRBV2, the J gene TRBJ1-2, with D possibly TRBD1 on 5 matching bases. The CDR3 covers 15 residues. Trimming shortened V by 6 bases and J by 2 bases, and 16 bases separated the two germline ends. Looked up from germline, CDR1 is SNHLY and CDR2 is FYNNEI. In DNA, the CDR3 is TGTGCCAGCAGAAAATCTCGGGGGGGAAACTATGGCTACACCTTC. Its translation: CASRKSRGGNYGYTF.

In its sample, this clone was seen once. CDR3 sequence: CSAVTGNRAFF. The CDR3 nucleotides read TGCAGTGCTGTTACAGGGAATAGAGCTTTCTTT. The chain uses TRBV20-1 and TRBJ1-1; D perhaps matches TRBD1 (6 bases). With 5 bases removed from V and 10 bases from J, the gap between germline ends came to 14 bases. The CDR3 runs 11 residues. The germline V gene has CDR1 DFQATT and CDR2 SNEGSKA (reference sequence).

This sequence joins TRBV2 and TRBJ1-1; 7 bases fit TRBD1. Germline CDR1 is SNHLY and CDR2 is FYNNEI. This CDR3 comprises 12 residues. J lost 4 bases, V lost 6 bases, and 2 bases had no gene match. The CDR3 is CASSGQATEAFF. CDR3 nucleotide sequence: TGTGCCAGCAGCGGACAGGCCACTGAAGCTTTCTTT.

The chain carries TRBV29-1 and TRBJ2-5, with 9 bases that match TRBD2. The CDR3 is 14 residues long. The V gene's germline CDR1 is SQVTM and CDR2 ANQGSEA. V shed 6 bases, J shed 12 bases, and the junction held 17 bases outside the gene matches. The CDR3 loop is CSVRALAGTAREYF. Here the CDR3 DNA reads TGCAGCGTGAGGGCCCTAGCGGGAACAGCTAGGGAGTACTTC.

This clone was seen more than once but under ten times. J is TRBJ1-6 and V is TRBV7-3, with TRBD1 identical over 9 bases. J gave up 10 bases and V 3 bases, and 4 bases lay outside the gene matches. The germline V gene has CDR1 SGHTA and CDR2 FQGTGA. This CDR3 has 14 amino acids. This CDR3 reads CASSFGTGTSPLHF. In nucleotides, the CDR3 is TGTGCCAGCAGCTTCGGGACAGGGACCTCACCCCTCCACTTT.

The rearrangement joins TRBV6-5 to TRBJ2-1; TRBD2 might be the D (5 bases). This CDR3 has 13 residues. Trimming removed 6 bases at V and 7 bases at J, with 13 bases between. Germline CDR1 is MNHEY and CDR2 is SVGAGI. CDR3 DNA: TGTGCCAGCAGGATACTAGTATGGAATGAGCAGTTCTTC. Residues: CASRILVWNEQFF.

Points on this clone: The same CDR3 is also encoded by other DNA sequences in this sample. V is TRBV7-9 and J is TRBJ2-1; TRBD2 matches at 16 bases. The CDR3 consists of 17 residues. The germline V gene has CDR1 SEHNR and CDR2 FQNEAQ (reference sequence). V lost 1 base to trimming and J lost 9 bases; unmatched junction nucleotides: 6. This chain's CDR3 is CASSLVGTSGRAREQFF. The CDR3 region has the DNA TGTGCCAGCAGCTTAGTAGGGACTAGCGGGAGGGCCCGTGAGCAGTTCTTC.

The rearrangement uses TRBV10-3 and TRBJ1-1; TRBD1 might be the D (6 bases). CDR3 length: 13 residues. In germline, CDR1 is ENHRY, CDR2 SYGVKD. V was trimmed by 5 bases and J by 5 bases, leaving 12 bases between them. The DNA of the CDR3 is TGTGCCATCAGTCAGGGGATTTGGACTGAAGCTTTCTTT. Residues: CAISQGIWTEAFF.

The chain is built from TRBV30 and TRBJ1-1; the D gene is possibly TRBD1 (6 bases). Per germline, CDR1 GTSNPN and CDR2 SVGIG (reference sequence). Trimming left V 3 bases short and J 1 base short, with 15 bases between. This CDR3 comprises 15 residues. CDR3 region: CAWSPLSGQNTEAFF. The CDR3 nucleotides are TGTGCCTGGAGCCCTCTCTCGGGACAGAACACTGAAGCTTTCTTT.

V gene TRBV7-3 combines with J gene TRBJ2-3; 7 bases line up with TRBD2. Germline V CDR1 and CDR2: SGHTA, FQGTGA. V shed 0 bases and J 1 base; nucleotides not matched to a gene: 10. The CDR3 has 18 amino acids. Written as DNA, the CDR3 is TGTGCCAGCAGCTTAACTGCTGCGGGGAGGGTCCGCACAGATACGCAGTATTTT. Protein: CASSLTAAGRVRTDTQYF.

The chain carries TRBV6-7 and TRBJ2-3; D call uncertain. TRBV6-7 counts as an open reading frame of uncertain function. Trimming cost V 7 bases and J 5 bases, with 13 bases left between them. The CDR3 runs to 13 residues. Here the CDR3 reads CASTAVGEDTQYF. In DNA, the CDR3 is TGTGCCAGCACCGCAGTAGGAGAAGATACGCAGTATTTT.

The CDR3 DNA is TGTGCCAGCAGCTCAACCTGGAAGGTCGGGGCCTACGAGCAGTACTTC. Translated: CASSSTWKVGAYEQYF. The chain has TRBV7-2 and TRBJ2-7; perhaps TRBD2 as D (5 bases). This CDR3 has 16 amino acids. Per germline, CDR1 SGHTA and CDR2 FQGNSA. Trimming left V 4 bases short and J 2 bases short, with 18 bases between.

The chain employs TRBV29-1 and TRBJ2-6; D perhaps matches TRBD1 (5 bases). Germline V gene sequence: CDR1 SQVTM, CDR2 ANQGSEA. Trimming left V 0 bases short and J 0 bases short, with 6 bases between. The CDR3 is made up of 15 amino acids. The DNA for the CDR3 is TGCAGCGTTGAAGAAAGGGGCTCTGGGGCCAACGTCCTGACTTTC. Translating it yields CSVEERGSGANVLTF.